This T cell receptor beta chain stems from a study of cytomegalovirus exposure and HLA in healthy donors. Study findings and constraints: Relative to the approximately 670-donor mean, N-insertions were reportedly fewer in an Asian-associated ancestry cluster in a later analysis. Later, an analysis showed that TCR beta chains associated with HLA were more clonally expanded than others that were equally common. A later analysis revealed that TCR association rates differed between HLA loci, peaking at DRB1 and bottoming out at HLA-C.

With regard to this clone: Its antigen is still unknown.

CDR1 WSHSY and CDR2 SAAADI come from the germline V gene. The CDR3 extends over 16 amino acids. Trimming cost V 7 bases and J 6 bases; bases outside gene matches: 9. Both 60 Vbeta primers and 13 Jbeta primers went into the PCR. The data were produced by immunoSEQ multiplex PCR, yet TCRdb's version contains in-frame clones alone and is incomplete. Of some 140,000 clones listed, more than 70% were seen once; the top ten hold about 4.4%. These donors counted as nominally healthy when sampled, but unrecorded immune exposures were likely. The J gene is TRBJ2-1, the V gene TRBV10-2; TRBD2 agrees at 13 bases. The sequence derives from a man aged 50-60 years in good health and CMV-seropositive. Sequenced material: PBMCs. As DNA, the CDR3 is TGCGCCAGCATCCCGTCCGGGACTAGCGGGGCCAATGAGCAGTTCTTC. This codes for CASIPSGTSGANEQFF.